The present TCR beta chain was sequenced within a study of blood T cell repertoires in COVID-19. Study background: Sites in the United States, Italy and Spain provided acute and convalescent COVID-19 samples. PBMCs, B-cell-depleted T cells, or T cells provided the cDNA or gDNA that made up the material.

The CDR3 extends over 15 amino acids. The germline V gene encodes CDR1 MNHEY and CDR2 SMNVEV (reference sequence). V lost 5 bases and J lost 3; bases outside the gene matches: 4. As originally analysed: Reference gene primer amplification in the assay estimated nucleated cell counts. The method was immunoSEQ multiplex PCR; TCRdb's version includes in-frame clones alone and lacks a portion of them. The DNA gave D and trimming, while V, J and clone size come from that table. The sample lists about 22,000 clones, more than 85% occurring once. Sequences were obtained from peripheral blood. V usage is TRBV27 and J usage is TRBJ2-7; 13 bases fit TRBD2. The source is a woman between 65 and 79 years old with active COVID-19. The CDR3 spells CASSEGTSGIYEQYF. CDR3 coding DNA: TGTGCCAGCAGTGAGGGGACTAGCGGGATCTACGAGCAGTACTTC.